One sample yielded the 28 T cell receptor beta chains listed below, sequenced in a study of regulatory T cells in long-lasting Graves disease. The authors built TCR beta libraries using iRepertoire HTBI primers and Arm-PCR of CDR3 regions. TCRdb redid the calling of the multiplex PCR reads with MiXCR, one entry per CDR3 protein. The sample records around 450,000 distinct CDR3 sequences, 15% being singletons. The time point is: newly diagnosed GD, antithyroid drugs for less than 3 months. After RNA was extracted from PBMCs, the TCR library was made from it. These data also formed part of another study, on T cells in Graves' hyperthyroidism and ophthalmopathy.

The specimen was peripheral blood mononuclear cells (PBMCs), collected at new diagnosis, from a patient treated with antithyroid drugs. The receptor set was obtained from a woman aged 25 to 45 with Graves disease.

The rearrangement links TRBV5-1 to TRBJ1-6; D is ambiguous. The ends were cut back, 0 bases at V and 4 bases at J, with 11 bases in the middle. The CDR3 runs to 16 residues. Germline-derived CDR1 and CDR2 are SGHRS and YFSETQ. The CDR3 DNA sequence: TGCGCCAGCAGCTTGGTTCCAGCAAAGTATAATTCACCCCTCCACTTT. Translating it yields CASSLVPAKYNSPLHF.

The sample holds many counts of this clonotype. The CDR3 loop is CASRTSESSYNEQFF. CDR3 in DNA: TGTGCCAGCAGGACCAGCGAGAGCTCCTACAATGAGCAGTTCTTC. J is TRBJ2-1 and V is TRBV2; D is uncertain. The germline CDR1 and CDR2 sequences are SNHLY and FYNNEI. The CDR3 sequence is 15 residues long. The ends were cut back, 6 bases at V and 0 bases at J, with 12 bases in the middle.

In its sample, this clonotype was seen many times. The chain carries TRBV18 and TRBJ2-7; 11 positions agree with TRBD1. Trimming at V came to 3 bases and at J to 0 bases, leaving 4 bases not matched to a gene. The germline V gene has CDR1 KGHSH and CDR2 LQKENI. CDR3 length: 16 residues. CDR3 residues: CASSPRTGGNSYEQYF. The CDR3 DNA is TGTGCCAGCTCACCCCGGACAGGGGGCAACTCCTACGAGCAGTACTTC.

Ten or more counts support this clonotype. The V gene is TRBV7-8, the J gene TRBJ2-1; perhaps TRBD1 as D (5 bases). This CDR3 spans 14 amino acids. V was cut by 5 bases and J by 10 bases, with 18 bases left in between. Germline loops: CDR1 SGHVS, CDR2 FQNEAQ. The CDR3: CASSVRDSSGEQFF. Here the CDR3 DNA reads TGTGCCAGCAGCGTCAGAGACAGCTCCGGGGAGCAGTTCTTC. Complete variable domain (other parts from reference TRBV7-8 and TRBJ2-1): GAGVSQSPRYKVAKRGQDVALRCDPISGHVSLFWYQQALGQGPEFLTYFQNEAQLDKSGLPSDRFFAERPEGSVSTLKIQRTQQEDSAVYLCASSVRDSSGEQFFGPGTRLTVL.

This clonotype was observed many times. The rearrangement joins TRBV7-9 to TRBJ2-1, with 7 positions matching TRBD1. With V trimmed by 4 bases and J by 7 bases, 7 bases remained unmatched. The CDR3 totals 14 residues. CDR1 is SEHNR, CDR2 FQNEAQ, per germline (reference sequence). CDR3 in DNA: TGTGCCAGCAGCTCCCCTGGGACAGCTAATGAGCAGTTCTTC. Encoded protein: CASSSPGTANEQFF.

The table lists this clonotype with many counts. The CDR3 sequence is CASSYSGETAGTQYF. The CDR3, as DNA: TGTGCCAGCAGTTACTCGGGGGAAACAGCGGGAACGCAGTACTTC. The rearrangement joins TRBV6-5 to TRBJ2-7; 7 nucleotides match TRBD2. This CDR3 comprises 15 residues. CDR1 MNHEY and CDR2 SVGAGI come from the germline V gene. With V trimmed by 0 bases and J by 9 bases, 11 bases remained unmatched.

This clonotype was recorded at least ten times. The J gene is TRBJ2-5, the V gene TRBV6-1; no definite D call. Trimming took off 5 bases at V and 4 bases at J, with 8 bases between the two ends. Germline V CDR1 and CDR2: MNHNS, SASEGT. The CDR3 has 12 residues. The CDR3 loop is CASSNNGETQYF. CDR3 nucleotide sequence: TGTGCCAGCAGTAATAACGGAGAGACCCAGTACTTC.

This clonotype was observed at least ten times. CDR3 protein: CAISAGLEAETQYF. CDR3 nucleotide sequence: TGTGCCATCAGTGCCGGCTTGGAAGCGGAGACCCAGTACTTC. This chain connects TRBV10-3 to TRBJ2-5; D gene ambiguous. The CDR3 runs 14 residues. Germline V CDR1 and CDR2: ENHRY, SYGVKD. V was clipped by 4 bases and J by 5 bases, with 14 bases between them.

The chain carries TRBV20-1 and TRBJ1-2, with 7 bases fitting TRBD1. The junction had 11 bases not matched to a gene; V was cut back by 7 bases and J by 6 bases. The CDR3 sequence is 13 residues long. The germline V gene encodes CDR1 DFQATT and CDR2 SNEGSKA (reference sequence). CDR3 DNA: TGCAGTGTCCCCTGGACAGGAGGGCATGGCTACACCTTC. It is translated as CSVPWTGGHGYTF.

This clonotype was seen repeatedly, ten times or more. The rearrangement joins TRBV9 to TRBJ2-3, with D unclear. Germline CDR1 and CDR2: SGDLS and YYNGEE. V lost 0 bases and J 6 bases, leaving 2 bases between the germline ends. The CDR3 contains 11 residues. CDR3 nucleotides: TGTGCCAGCAGCGTAGATGATACGCAGTATTTT. It specifies CASSVDDTQYF.

This clonotype was seen at least ten times. The chain employs TRBV29-1 and TRBJ2-1, with unresolved D. Deletions cut 5 bases from V and 0 bases from J, with 11 bases between. The CDR3 sequence is 14 residues long. Germline V gene data show CDR1 as SQVTM and CDR2 as ANQGSEA. The CDR3 sequence: CSVSGPSSYNEQFF. Here the CDR3 DNA reads TGCAGCGTTTCCGGGCCTAGCTCCTACAATGAGCAGTTCTTC.

At least ten counts were recorded for this clonotype. The chain uses TRBV30 and TRBJ2-7; 8 nucleotides line up with TRBD2. CDR3 length equals 15 residues. Germline lookup yields CDR1 GTSNPN and CDR2 SVGIG (reference sequence). V gave up 4 bases and J gave up 2 bases; unmatched junction bases: 10. The chain's CDR3 is CAWTSSGRAPYEQYF. The CDR3 DNA sequence: TGTGCCTGGACCAGTTCCGGGAGGGCCCCCTACGAGCAGTACTTC.

The genes are TRBV20-1 and TRBJ2-1; either TRBD1 or TRBD2 may supply D (5 bases each). The CDR3 is made up of 18 amino acids. Trimming stripped 4 bases from V and 5 bases from J, with 27 bases between. Germline lookup yields CDR1 DFQATT and CDR2 SNEGSKA (reference sequence). The DNA for the CDR3 is TGCAGTGCTAAGGGCCCTGGGGCGGCGGACTGGAGCAACAATGAGCAGTTCTTC. It encodes CSAKGPGAADWSNNEQFF.

Only a few counts were recorded for this clonotype. The chain joins TRBV19 to TRBJ2-1; 9 bases are shared with TRBD2. Germline V gives CDR1 LNHDA, CDR2 SQIVND (reference sequence). The CDR3 runs to 15 residues. Trimming removed 5 bases from V and 2 bases from J; junction bases left unmatched: 4. CDR3 DNA sequence: TGTGCCAGTAGTCACCTAGCGGGACCCTACAATGAGCAGTTCTTC. Amino acid sequence: CASSHLAGPYNEQFF.

Many counts were recorded for this clonotype. This sequence joins TRBV6-1 and TRBJ1-2, with D maybe TRBD1 (5 bases). Germline values: CDR1 MNHNS, CDR2 SASEGT. V was cut by 7 bases and J by 0 bases, with 9 bases left in between. This CDR3 has 13 residues. The CDR3 region is CASTSTANYGYTF. In DNA form, the CDR3 reads TGTGCCAGCACCTCGACAGCTAACTATGGCTACACCTTC.

This clonotype was found many times. The chain joins TRBV27 to TRBJ2-7; tentative D call: TRBD2 (6 bases). CDR1 is MNHEY, CDR2 SMNVEV, per germline (reference sequence). The V end lost 7 bases, the J end lost 3 bases, and 16 bases lay between the germline ends. This CDR3 has 14 residues. This chain's CDR3 is CASMSSGAHYEQYF. CDR3 coding DNA: TGTGCCAGCATGTCATCGGGAGCACACTACGAGCAGTACTTC.

As regards this clonotype: A much larger clone lies one base from this, so it may be a read error. The chain recombines TRBV28 with TRBJ2-3, with no clear D. Germline V gene sequence: CDR1 MDHEN, CDR2 SYDVKM. The CDR3 covers 15 residues. The CDR3 loop is CTSSLVVASTDTQYF. The CDR3 coding sequence is TGTACCAGCAGTTTAGTGGTGGCGAGCACAGATACGCAGTATTTT.

There are many counts of this clonotype. The chain employs TRBV18 and TRBJ1-5; tentatively, D is TRBD1 (5 bases). CDR1 KGHSH and CDR2 LQKENI come from the germline V gene. The CDR3 runs 13 residues. V was pared by 5 bases and J by 5 bases, with 10 bases between. The CDR3 DNA follows: TGTGCCAGCTCAATCCAGGGCGATCAGCCCCAGCATTTT. The encoded protein is CASSIQGDQPQHF.

The gene calls are TRBV30 and TRBJ2-7; a weak D match, TRBD1 (6 bases). The CDR3 runs 14 residues. Germline V gives CDR1 GTSNPN, CDR2 SVGIG (reference sequence). The V and J ends lost 0 bases and 4 bases respectively, with 13 bases between them. CDR3 sequence: CAWSVLGTLYEQYF. Written as DNA, the CDR3 is TGTGCCTGGAGTGTACTTGGGACACTTTACGAGCAGTACTTC.

Only a few counts were recorded for this clonotype. The chain combines TRBV19 with TRBJ1-1; D possibly corresponds to TRBD1 (5 bases). V dropped 10 bases and J dropped 4 bases, with 16 bases sitting between them. Per germline, CDR1 LNHDA and CDR2 SQIVND (reference sequence). The length of the CDR3 is 13 residues. In DNA form, the CDR3 reads TGTGCCATAAGAGGGGCGCTTACCACTGAAGCTTTCTTT. Translated: CAIRGALTTEAFF.

This clonotype appeared many times. The chain is built from TRBV29-1 and TRBJ2-7; tentatively, D is TRBD1 or TRBD2 (5 bases each). Trimming pared 1 base from V and 6 bases from J, leaving 19 bases between. This CDR3 has 15 residues. Per germline, CDR1 SQVTM and CDR2 ANQGSEA. CDR3 DNA sequence: TGCAGCGTTGAAGTGGGACCCGAGGGATGGTCCGAGCAGTACTTC. As protein: CSVEVGPEGWSEQYF.

This clonotype was observed many times. This chain joins TRBV12-3 or TRBV12-4 and TRBJ1-5; no definite D call. The CDR3 length is 15 residues. Trimming took 6 bases from V and 4 from J, leaving 16 bases between them. The CDR3 region has the DNA TGTGCCAGCAGGCTTCGGACGGACCTTAATCAGCCCCAGCATTTT. As protein: CASRLRTDLNQPQHF.

This clonotype was observed at least ten times. The J gene is TRBJ2-3, the V gene TRBV7-9, with D possibly being TRBD2 (6 bases). Germline CDR1 is SEHNR and CDR2 is FQNEAQ (reference sequence). Trimming removed 6 bases at V and 2 bases at J, with 21 bases between. CDR3 length: 17 amino acids. CDR3: CASRSPGTRLYTDTQYF. CDR3 in DNA: TGTGCCAGCAGAAGTCCCGGGACTCGGCTTTACACAGATACGCAGTATTTT.

This clonotype was detected only a few times. J is TRBJ2-3 and V is TRBV9; no firm D call. Germline V gene lookup returns CDR1 SGDLS and CDR2 YYNGEE. The V gene lost 0 bases and the J gene lost 1 base, with 9 bases spanning the gap. This CDR3 is built from 15 residues. DNA of the CDR3: TGTGCCAGCAGCGTAGCCTGGATCCGCACAGATACGCAGTATTTT. Translating gives CASSVAWIRTDTQYF.

In this sample, this clonotype turned up many times. V is TRBV5-1 and J is TRBJ1-2; unclear D gene. CDR1 is SGHRS and CDR2 is YFSETQ in the germline V gene. Trimming shortened V by 8 bases and J by 7 bases, and 27 bases separated the two germline ends. The CDR3 is 16 residues long. The CDR3 sequence: CASSREGKPWRSGYTF. The CDR3 nucleotides read TGCGCCAGTTCGAGGGAAGGTAAACCCTGGAGGTCTGGCTACACCTTC.

The chain has TRBV28 and TRBJ1-3; 7 bases match TRBD1. The germline CDR1 and CDR2 sequences are MDHEN and SYDVKM. The V gene end was trimmed by 7 bases and the J gene end by 0 bases; junction bases not matched to a gene: 3. The CDR3 length is 14 residues. The CDR3 bases are TGTGCCAGCAAAGGACAGGACTCTGGAAACACCATATATTTT. Translation: CASKGQDSGNTIYF.

Remarks on this clonotype: A much larger clone sits a single nucleotide away, making a read error possible. The V call is TRBV11-2, the J call TRBJ2-2, with a weak D call TRBD2 (5 bases). Germline loops: CDR1 SGHAT, CDR2 FQNNGV. The CDR3 loop spans 13 amino acids. CDR3 bases: TGTGCCAGCAGCTTAGGGAGCACCGGGGAGCTGGTTTTT. This codes for CASSLGSTGELVF.

V and J are TRBV6-1 and TRBJ2-1; D gene ambiguous. V shed 7 bases and J shed 9 bases, with 22 bases lying between them. The CDR3 is 15 residues long. Germline V gives CDR1 MNHNS, CDR2 SASEGT. CDR3 region: CASTVTGQHSVEQFF. CDR3 sequence (DNA): TGTGCCAGCACCGTCACCGGCCAACACTCAGTTGAGCAGTTCTTC.